This TCR beta chain was sequenced in a study of blood T cell repertoires in COVID-19. Overall study: The United States, Italy and Spain were the sources of the acute and convalescent COVID-19 samples.

This CDR3 region has 16 residues. Per the germline V gene, CDR1 is SGDLS and CDR2 is YYNGEE. The V gene lost 0 bases and the J gene lost 2 bases, with 14 bases spanning the gap. TCRdb's table, derived via immunoSEQ multiplex PCR, lists solely in-frame clones and lacks some. The sample yields 130,000 to 150,000 clones, just under 85% seen once. The rearrangement joins TRBV9 to TRBJ1-2; possible D gene TRBD1, 6 bases. The specimen was peripheral blood. The TCR originated in a woman older than 75 with acute or convalescent COVID-19. The CDR3 region has the DNA TGTGCCAGCAGCGTAGGGGCGGGGGCGGAAAACTATGGCTACACCTTC. Translated: CASSVGAGAENYGYTF.